A selection of T cell receptor beta chains follows, all from one sample in a study of blood T cell repertoires in COVID-19. The repertoire was sequenced with immunoSEQ multiplex PCR; TCRdb's copy has only in-frame clones and lacks some. Among about 100,000 clones listed, about 90% were seen once. The source material was peripheral blood. Receptors were obtained from a man aged 18 to 35 with COVID-19, enrolled during active disease. The CDR3 runs from the conserved cysteine through the conserved F or W. Fields, in order: D gene, V gene, J gene, clone size, CDR3 DNA, CDR3 protein. A D gene is named only where the DNA matches it firmly. A row's size may be missing; if present it is once, few, many or a size class.

d_call: TRBD2
v_call: TRBV19
j_call: TRBJ2-1
clone_size: NA
cdr3_nt: TGTGCCAGTAGTATTACCGGGACTAGCGGTTACAATGAGCAGTTCTTC
cdr3_aa: CASSITGTSGYNEQFF

d_call: TRBD2
v_call: TRBV10-2
j_call: TRBJ2-1
clone_size: NA
cdr3_nt: TGCGCCAGCAGTGAGTCGAGGACTAGCGGCTACAATGAGCAGTTCTTC
cdr3_aa: CASSESRTSGYNEQFF

d_call: TRBD2
v_call: TRBV11-3
j_call: TRBJ2-3
clone_size: NA
cdr3_nt: TGTGCCAGCGGGGAGGGGTTCGCAGATACGCAGTATTTT
cdr3_aa: CASGEGFADTQYF

d_call: NA
v_call: TRBV15
j_call: TRBJ2-5
clone_size: NA
cdr3_nt: TGTGCCACCAGCTTCGGGCAAGAGACCCAGTACTTC
cdr3_aa: CATSFGQETQYF

d_call: NA
v_call: TRBV11-2
j_call: TRBJ1-6
clone_size: NA
cdr3_nt: TGTGCCAGCAGCTTAGGGGCGACCCTCCACTTT
cdr3_aa: CASSLGATLHF

d_call: TRBD2
v_call: TRBV19
j_call: TRBJ2-1
clone_size: few
cdr3_nt: TGTGCCAGTAGTTTCCCTAGCGGGGGGCAGTTCTTC
cdr3_aa: CASSFPSGGQFF

d_call: NA
v_call: TRBV14
j_call: TRBJ2-7
clone_size: NA
cdr3_nt: TGTGCCAGCAGCCCCTCCCTCGGGGGTAGCTCCTACGAGCAGTACTTC
cdr3_aa: CASSPSLGGSSYEQYF

d_call: TRBD1
v_call: TRBV28
j_call: TRBJ1-1
clone_size: NA
cdr3_nt: TGTGCCAGCAGTTTCAGGACAGGGGGCGCAAACACTGAAGCTTTCTTT
cdr3_aa: CASSFRTGGANTEAFF

d_call: TRBD2
v_call: TRBV9
j_call: TRBJ2-7
clone_size: few
cdr3_nt: TGTGCCAGCAGCGTAGAAATTGGTGGGCGCGGGAGAGGGGTCGAGCAGTACTTC
cdr3_aa: CASSVEIGGRGRGVEQYF

d_call: TRBD2
v_call: TRBV24-1
j_call: TRBJ2-2
clone_size: NA
cdr3_nt: TGTGCCACCAGTGATTTGAGGTCGGGAGGGCCTCGAACCGGGGAGCTGTTTTTT
cdr3_aa: CATSDLRSGGPRTGELFF

d_call: TRBD2
v_call: TRBV28
j_call: TRBJ2-1
clone_size: NA
cdr3_nt: TGTGCCAGCAGTTTATGGGAGCTAGCGGGAGGGCCGGGTGAGCAGTTCTTC
cdr3_aa: CASSLWELAGGPGEQFF

d_call: NA
v_call: TRBV5-1
j_call: TRBJ1-4
clone_size: NA
cdr3_nt: TGCGCCAGCAGCCCGTCAACTAATGAAAAACTGTTTTTT
cdr3_aa: CASSPSTNEKLFF

d_call: NA
v_call: TRBV6-6
j_call: TRBJ1-5
clone_size: NA
cdr3_nt: TGTGCCAGCAGTTACGCCGGCAGCGATGGGCCCCAGCATTTT
cdr3_aa: CASSYAGSDGPQHF

d_call: TRBD2
v_call: TRBV5-4
j_call: TRBJ2-1
clone_size: NA
cdr3_nt: TGTGCCAGCAGCTTTCGGACTAGCACCAGAGGAACGGCCTACAATGAGCAGTTCTTC
cdr3_aa: CASSFRTSTRGTAYNEQFF

d_call: NA
v_call: TRBV14
j_call: TRBJ1-1
clone_size: NA
cdr3_nt: TGTGCCAGCAGCCAAGATGTATTGAACACTGAAGCTTTCTTT
cdr3_aa: CASSQDVLNTEAFF

d_call: NA
v_call: TRBV7-9
j_call: TRBJ1-1
clone_size: NA
cdr3_nt: TGTGCCAGCAGCCAGGACAGTCACACTGAAGCTTTCTTT
cdr3_aa: CASSQDSHTEAFF

d_call: TRBD2
v_call: TRBV3-1/TRBV3-2
j_call: TRBJ2-5
clone_size: NA
cdr3_nt: TGTGCCAGCAGCCAAGATCTGGTAGCGGGGAGGTATGAGACCCAGTACTTC
cdr3_aa: CASSQDLVAGRYETQYF

d_call: NA
v_call: TRBV30
j_call: TRBJ2-3
clone_size: NA
cdr3_nt: TGTGCCTGGAGCCCCTGGGGCGGCTTCACAGATACGCAGTATTTT
cdr3_aa: CAWSPWGGFTDTQYF

d_call: NA
v_call: TRBV25-1
j_call: TRBJ1-2
clone_size: NA
cdr3_nt: TGTGCCAGCAGTCCGCGGTGGCAGGGCAACTATGGCTACACCTTC
cdr3_aa: CASSPRWQGNYGYTF

d_call: TRBD2
v_call: TRBV5-1
j_call: TRBJ2-7
clone_size: NA
cdr3_nt: TGCGCCAGCAGCTTTCGGGAGGGCCCCTACGAGCAGTACTTC
cdr3_aa: CASSFREGPYEQYF

d_call: TRBD2
v_call: TRBV7-2
j_call: TRBJ2-5
clone_size: NA
cdr3_nt: TGTGCCAGCAGCTCAGACCACTTTAGCGGGGGTCGGGTGACCCAGTACTTC
cdr3_aa: CASSSDHFSGGRVTQYF

d_call: NA
v_call: TRBV4-3
j_call: TRBJ1-2
clone_size: NA
cdr3_nt: TGCGCCAGCAGCCGGCAGGGTTCTTATGGCTACACCTTC
cdr3_aa: CASSRQGSYGYTF

d_call: NA
v_call: TRBV6-2/TRBV6-3
j_call: TRBJ2-7
clone_size: NA
cdr3_nt: TGTGCCAGCAGTCCACAGGGCTACGAGCAGTACTTC
cdr3_aa: CASSPQGYEQYF

d_call: NA
v_call: TRBV7-9
j_call: TRBJ2-7
clone_size: NA
cdr3_nt: TGTGCCAGCAGCAAGTCCCCGGGGGAGCAGTACTTC
cdr3_aa: CASSKSPGEQYF

d_call: NA
v_call: TRBV6-1
j_call: TRBJ2-1
clone_size: NA
cdr3_nt: TGTGCCAGCAGTGAATTTTTCGGTTCCTACAATGAGCAGTTCTTC
cdr3_aa: CASSEFFGSYNEQFF

d_call: NA
v_call: TRBV27
j_call: TRBJ2-2
clone_size: NA
cdr3_nt: TGTGCCAGCAGCCGGGGGAACACCGGGGAGCTGTTTTTT
cdr3_aa: CASSRGNTGELFF

d_call: TRBD2
v_call: TRBV4-1
j_call: TRBJ2-4
clone_size: once
cdr3_nt: TGCGCCAGCAGCCAAGGGGCGGGAGCAGCCAAAAACATTCAGTACTTC
cdr3_aa: CASSQGAGAAKNIQYF

d_call: NA
v_call: TRBV28
j_call: TRBJ1-5
clone_size: NA
cdr3_nt: TGTGCCAGCAGCCGAACAGTGAATCAGCCCCAGCATTTT
cdr3_aa: CASSRTVNQPQHF

d_call: NA
v_call: TRBV28
j_call: TRBJ1-1
clone_size: NA
cdr3_nt: TGTGCCAGCACAGGCGTGATGAACACTGAAGCTTTCTTT
cdr3_aa: CASTGVMNTEAFF

d_call: TRBD2
v_call: TRBV27
j_call: TRBJ2-1
clone_size: NA
cdr3_nt: TGTGCCAGCAGTTTATCGTGGACTAGCCACAATGAGCAGTTCTTC
cdr3_aa: CASSLSWTSHNEQFF

d_call: NA
v_call: TRBV20-1
j_call: TRBJ2-1
clone_size: NA
cdr3_nt: TGCAGTGCCCGACTATCAAATGAGCAGTTCTTC
cdr3_aa: CSARLSNEQFF